This TCR beta chain was found in a study of CD8+ T cells in alopecia areata. CDR1 is LGHNA and CDR2 is YNFKEQ in the germline V gene. With 1 base removed from V and 4 bases from J, the gap between germline ends came to 15 bases. The CDR3 sequence is 16 residues long. Extracted RNA was reverse transcribed, and the resulting cDNA served as sequencing template. Sequenced by immunoSEQ multiplex PCR; TCRdb stores in-frame clones only, minus some. The sample lists 250,000 or so clones, roughly two thirds occurring once. This clone has only a few counts. This material consisted of CD4+ T cells sorted from blood, taken at week 0. This receptor was identified in a human donor with alopecia areata. J is TRBJ2-3 and V is TRBV4-2; possibly TRBD2 for D (5 bases). CDR3 in amino acids: CASSQGGSSSPDTQYF. CDR3 bases: TGTGCCAGCAGCCAAGGAGGGTCGTCTAGCCCAGATACGCAGTATTTT.